The clone carrying this T cell receptor (beta chain) was counted a few times. The antigen is undetermined. These data originate in a study of response to subunit inactivated influenza vaccine. Notes on the study in general: Each seasonal influenza vaccination recruits few new T cells, the authors suggested.

TCRdb analysed the RT-PCR reads with MiXCR anew, one entry per CDR3 protein. The data show roughly 520,000 distinct CDR3 sequences, roughly 27% seen once. Germline CDR1 is DFQATT and CDR2 is SNEGSKA (reference sequence). The CDR3 is 14 amino acids. Trimming cost V 2 bases and J 5 bases, with 13 bases left between them. The rearrangement links TRBV20-1 to TRBJ1-5, with a possible D match to TRBD1 (6 bases). The input for sequencing was CD4+ T cells sorted from PBMCs, taken around 5 days after vaccination. The source is a man aged 50-60 years who received an inactivated influenza vaccine. CDR3 bases: TGCAGTGCTAGAAGAACAGGGAGGGATCAGCCCCAGCATTTT. Its protein product is CSARRTGRDQPQHF.